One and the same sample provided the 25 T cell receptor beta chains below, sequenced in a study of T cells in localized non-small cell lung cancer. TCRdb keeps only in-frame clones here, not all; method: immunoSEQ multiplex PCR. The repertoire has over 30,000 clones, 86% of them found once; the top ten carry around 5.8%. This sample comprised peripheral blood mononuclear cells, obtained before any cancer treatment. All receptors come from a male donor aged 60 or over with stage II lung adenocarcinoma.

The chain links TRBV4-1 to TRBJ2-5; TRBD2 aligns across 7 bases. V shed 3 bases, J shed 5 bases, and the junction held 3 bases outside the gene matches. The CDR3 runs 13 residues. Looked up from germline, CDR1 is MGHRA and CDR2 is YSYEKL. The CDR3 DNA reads TGCGCCAGCAGCCAGCGGGAGTCGGAGACCCAGTACTTC. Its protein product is CASSQRESETQYF.

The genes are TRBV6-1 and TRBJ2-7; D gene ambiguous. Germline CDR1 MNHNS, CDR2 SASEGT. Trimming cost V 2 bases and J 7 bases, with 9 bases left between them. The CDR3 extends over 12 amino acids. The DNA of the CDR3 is TGTGCCAGCAGTGAACGTGGGGAAGAGCAGTACTTC. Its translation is CASSERGEEQYF.

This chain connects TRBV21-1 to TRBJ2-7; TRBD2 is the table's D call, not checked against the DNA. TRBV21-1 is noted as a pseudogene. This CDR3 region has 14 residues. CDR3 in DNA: TGTGCCAGCCACCTGGGGGGGCCTTCCTACGAGCAGTACTTC. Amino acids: CASHLGGPSYEQYF.

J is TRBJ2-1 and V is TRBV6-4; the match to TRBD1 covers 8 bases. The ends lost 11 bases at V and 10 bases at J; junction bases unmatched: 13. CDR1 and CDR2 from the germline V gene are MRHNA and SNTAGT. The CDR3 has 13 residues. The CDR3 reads CASAVGTGGEQFF. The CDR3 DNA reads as TGTGCCTCCGCGGTAGGGACAGGTGGCGAGCAGTTCTTC.

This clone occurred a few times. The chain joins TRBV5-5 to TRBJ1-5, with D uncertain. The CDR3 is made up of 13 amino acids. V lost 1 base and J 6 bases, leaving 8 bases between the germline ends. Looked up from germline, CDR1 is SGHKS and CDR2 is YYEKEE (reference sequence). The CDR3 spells CASSLSTFQPQHF. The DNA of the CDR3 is TGTGCCAGCAGCTTGAGTACGTTTCAGCCCCAGCATTTT.

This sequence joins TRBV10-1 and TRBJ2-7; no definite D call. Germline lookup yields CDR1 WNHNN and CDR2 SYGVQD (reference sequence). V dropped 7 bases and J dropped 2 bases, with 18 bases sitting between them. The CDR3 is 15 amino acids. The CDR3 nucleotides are TGCGCCAGCAAGTCTACGGCCACCCTGCCCTACGAGCAGTACTTC. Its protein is CASKSTATLPYEQYF.

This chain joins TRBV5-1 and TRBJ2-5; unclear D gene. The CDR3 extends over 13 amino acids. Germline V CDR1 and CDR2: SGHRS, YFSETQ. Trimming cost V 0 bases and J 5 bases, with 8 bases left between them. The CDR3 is CASSLAIRETQYF. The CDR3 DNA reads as TGCGCCAGCAGCTTGGCCATCAGGGAGACCCAGTACTTC.

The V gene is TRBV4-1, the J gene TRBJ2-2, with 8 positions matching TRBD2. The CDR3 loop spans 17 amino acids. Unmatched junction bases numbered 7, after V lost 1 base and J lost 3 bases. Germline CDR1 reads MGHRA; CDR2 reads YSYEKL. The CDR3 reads CASSQVSGRGYTGELFF. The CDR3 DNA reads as TGCGCCAGCAGCCAAGTAAGCGGGAGAGGGTACACCGGGGAGCTGTTTTTT.

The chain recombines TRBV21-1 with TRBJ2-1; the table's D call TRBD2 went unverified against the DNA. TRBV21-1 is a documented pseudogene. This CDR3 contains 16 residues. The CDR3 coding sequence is TGTGCCAGCAGCAAAGATTGGAGGGTTGAGTACAATGAGCAGTTCTTC. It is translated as CASSKDWRVEYNEQFF.

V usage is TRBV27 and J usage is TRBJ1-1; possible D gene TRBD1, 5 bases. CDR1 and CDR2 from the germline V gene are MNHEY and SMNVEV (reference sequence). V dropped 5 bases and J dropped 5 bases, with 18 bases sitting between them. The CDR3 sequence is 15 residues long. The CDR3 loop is CASSPEGRVKTEAFF. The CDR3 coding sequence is TGTGCCAGCAGTCCTGAGGGGCGGGTAAAAACTGAAGCTTTCTTT.

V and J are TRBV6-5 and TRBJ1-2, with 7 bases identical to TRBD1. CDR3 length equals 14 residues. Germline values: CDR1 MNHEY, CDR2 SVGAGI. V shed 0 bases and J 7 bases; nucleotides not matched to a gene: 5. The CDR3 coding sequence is TGTGCCAGCAGTTACTCACAGGGGCAGGGTGGCTACACCTTC. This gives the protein CASSYSQGQGGYTF.

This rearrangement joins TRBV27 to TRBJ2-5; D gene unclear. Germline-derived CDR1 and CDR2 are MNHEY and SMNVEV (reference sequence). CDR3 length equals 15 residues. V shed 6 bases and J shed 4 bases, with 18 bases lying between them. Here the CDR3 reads CASSFPEQMRETQYF. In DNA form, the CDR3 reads TGTGCCAGCAGCTTCCCCGAGCAGATGAGAGAGACCCAGTACTTC.

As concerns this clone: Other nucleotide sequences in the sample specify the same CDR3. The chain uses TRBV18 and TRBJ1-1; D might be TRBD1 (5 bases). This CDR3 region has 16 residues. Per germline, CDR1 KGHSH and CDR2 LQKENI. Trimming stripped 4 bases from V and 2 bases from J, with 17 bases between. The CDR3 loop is CASSQEGVGLNTEAFF. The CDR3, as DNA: TGTGCCAGCTCACAAGAAGGAGTGGGACTCAACACTGAAGCTTTCTTT. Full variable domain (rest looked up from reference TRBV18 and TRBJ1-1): NAGVMQNPRHLVRRRGQEARLRCSPMKGHSHVYWYRQLPEEGLKFMVYLQKENIIDESGMPKERFSAEFPKEGPSILRIQQVVRGDSAAYFCASSQEGVGLNTEAFFGQGTRLTVV.

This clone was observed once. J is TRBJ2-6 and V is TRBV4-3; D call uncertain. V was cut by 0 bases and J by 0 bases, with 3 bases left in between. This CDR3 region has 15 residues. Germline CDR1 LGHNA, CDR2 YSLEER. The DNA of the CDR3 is TGCGCCAGCAGCCAAGATTACTCTGGGGCCAACGTCCTGACTTTC. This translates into CASSQDYSGANVLTF.

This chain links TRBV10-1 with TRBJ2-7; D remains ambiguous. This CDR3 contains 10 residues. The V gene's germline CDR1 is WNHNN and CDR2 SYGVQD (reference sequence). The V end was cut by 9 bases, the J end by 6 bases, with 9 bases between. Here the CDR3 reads CARKSVEQYF. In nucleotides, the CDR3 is TGCGCCAGAAAATCGGTCGAGCAGTACTTC.

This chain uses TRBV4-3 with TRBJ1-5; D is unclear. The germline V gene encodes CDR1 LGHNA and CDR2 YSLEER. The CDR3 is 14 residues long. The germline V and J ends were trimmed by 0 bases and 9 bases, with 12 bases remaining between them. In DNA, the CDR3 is TGCGCCAGCAGCCAAGAACCGGGTCGGTTGCCCCAGCATTTT. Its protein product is CASSQEPGRLPQHF.

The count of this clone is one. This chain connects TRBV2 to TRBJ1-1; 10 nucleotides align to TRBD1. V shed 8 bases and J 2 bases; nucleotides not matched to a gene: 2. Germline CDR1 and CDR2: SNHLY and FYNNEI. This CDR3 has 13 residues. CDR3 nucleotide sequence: TGTGCCAGCGACAGGGGGCAAAACACTGAAGCTTTCTTT. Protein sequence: CASDRGQNTEAFF.

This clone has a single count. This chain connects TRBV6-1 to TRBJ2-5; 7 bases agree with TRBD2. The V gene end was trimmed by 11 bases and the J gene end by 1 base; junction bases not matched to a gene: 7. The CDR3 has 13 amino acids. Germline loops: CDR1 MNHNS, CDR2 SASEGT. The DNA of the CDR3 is TGTGCCTGTTCCCCTAGCGGCCAAGAGACCCAGTACTTC. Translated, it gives CACSPSGQETQYF.

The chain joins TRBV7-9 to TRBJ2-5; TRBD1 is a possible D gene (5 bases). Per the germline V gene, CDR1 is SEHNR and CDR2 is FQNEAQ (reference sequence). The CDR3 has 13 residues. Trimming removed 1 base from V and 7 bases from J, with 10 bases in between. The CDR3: CASSLEQAGTQYF. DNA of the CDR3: TGTGCCAGCAGCTTAGAACAGGCAGGGACCCAGTACTTC.

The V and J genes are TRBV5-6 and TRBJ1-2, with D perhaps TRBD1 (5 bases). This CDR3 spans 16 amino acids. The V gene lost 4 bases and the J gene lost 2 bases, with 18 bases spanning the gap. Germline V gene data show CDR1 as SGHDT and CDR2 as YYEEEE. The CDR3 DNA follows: TGTGCCAGCAGCCCCCTTGGGGGGGAACTAAACTATGGCTACACCTTC. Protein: CASSPLGGELNYGYTF.

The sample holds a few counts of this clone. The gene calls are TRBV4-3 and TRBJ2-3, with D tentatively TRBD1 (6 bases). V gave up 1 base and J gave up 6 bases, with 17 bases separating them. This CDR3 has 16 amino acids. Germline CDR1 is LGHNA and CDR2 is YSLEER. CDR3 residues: CASSQGPQGRGDTQYF. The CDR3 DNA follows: TGCGCCAGCAGCCAAGGACCTCAGGGGCGCGGGGATACGCAGTATTTT.

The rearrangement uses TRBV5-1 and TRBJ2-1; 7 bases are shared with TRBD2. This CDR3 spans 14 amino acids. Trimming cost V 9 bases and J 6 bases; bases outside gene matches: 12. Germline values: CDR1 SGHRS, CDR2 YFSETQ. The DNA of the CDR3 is TGCGCCACCACACTAGCGTTTAGTAGCAATGAGCAGTTCTTC. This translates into CATTLAFSSNEQFF.

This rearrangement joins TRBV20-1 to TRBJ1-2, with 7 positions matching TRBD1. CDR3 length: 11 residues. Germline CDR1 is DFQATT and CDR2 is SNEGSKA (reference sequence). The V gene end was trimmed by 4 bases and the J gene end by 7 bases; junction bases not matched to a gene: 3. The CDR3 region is CSAIRQGGYTF. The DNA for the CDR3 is TGCAGTGCTATCCGACAGGGTGGCTACACCTTC.

CDR3 in amino acids: CASSRGGETDTQYF. The CDR3 nucleotides read TGCGCCAGCAGCCGAGGGGGTGAAACAGATACGCAGTATTTT. This chain connects TRBV4-1 to TRBJ2-3, with a possible D match to TRBD1 (6 bases). Trimming took off 4 bases at V and 3 bases at J, with 11 bases between the two ends. Germline CDR1 reads MGHRA; CDR2 reads YSYEKL. This CDR3 has 14 residues.

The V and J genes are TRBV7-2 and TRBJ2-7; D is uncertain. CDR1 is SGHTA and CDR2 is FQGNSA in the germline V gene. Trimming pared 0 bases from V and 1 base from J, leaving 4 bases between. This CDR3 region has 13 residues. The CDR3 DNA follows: TGTGCCAGCAGCTTAGCACGGTCCTACGAGCAGTACTTC. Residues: CASSLARSYEQYF.